The sequence of this T cell receptor (beta chain) was determined in a study of T cells in Graves' hyperthyroidism and ophthalmopathy. CDR1 and CDR2 (germline): LGHNT, FRNRAP. This CDR3 spans 15 amino acids. The V and J ends lost 6 bases and 4 bases, in that order; junction bases with no gene match: 7. This clonotype was picked up many times. RNA transcripts provided the source from which TCR beta CDR3 regions were amplified. The study used the HTBI primer set for a first-round RT-PCR of the TCR CDR3. One entry per CDR3 protein results from TCRdb running MiXCR on the multiplex PCR reads. The sample gives 330,000 or so distinct CDR3 sequences, 15% to 20% of which show up once; roughly 15% is in the top ten. Investigators excluded patients with uncontrolled infection, other autoimmune disease, pregnancy or lactation. The source of the PBMCs was around 10 ml of fresh peripheral blood.

The sample consisted of blood. The genes are TRBV12-5 and TRBJ1-1; 11 bases are a match to TRBD1. The TCR was taken from a woman aged 35 to 49 with Graves' ophthalmopathy. The DNA of the CDR3 is TGTGCTAGTGGAACGGGACAGGGGGTACTCACTGAAGCTTTCTTT. Encoded protein: CASGTGQGVLTEAFF.